Each of the 3 T cell receptor beta chains below was sequenced from the same sample in a study of cytomegalovirus exposure and HLA in healthy donors. PCR amplification relied on 60 Vbeta primers (plus 13 Jbeta primers). Profiling relied on immunoSEQ multiplex PCR, and the TCRdb table lists in-frame clones only, not all of them. The repertoire holds about 110,000 clones, around two thirds seen once, with 3.8% in the top ten. The source material was PBMCs. The receptors stem from a man aged 25 to 40 in good health and CMV-seropositive.

The rearrangement joins TRBV29-1 to TRBJ2-1; possible D gene TRBD1, 7 bases. Trimming removed 6 bases at V and 5 bases at J, with 23 bases between. Germline values: CDR1 SQVTM, CDR2 ANQGSEA. This CDR3 spans 16 amino acids. The CDR3 sequence is CSVATGRLVIDNEQFF. The DNA of the CDR3 is TGCAGCGTAGCGACAGGGAGGTTAGTAATCGACAATGAGCAGTTCTTC.

V and J are TRBV7-9 and TRBJ2-7; a weak D match, TRBD2 (6 bases). V was cut by 1 base and J by 3 bases, with 10 bases left in between. Per the germline V gene, CDR1 is SEHNR and CDR2 is FQNEAQ (reference sequence). CDR3 length equals 14 residues. The CDR3: CASSLGVDYYEQYF. DNA for the CDR3: TGTGCCAGCAGCTTAGGAGTGGACTACTACGAGCAGTACTTC.

V gene TRBV13 combines with J gene TRBJ1-1; no clear D. The length of the CDR3 is 14 residues. The germline V gene has CDR1 PRHDT and CDR2 FYEKMQ (reference sequence). Deletions cut 4 bases from V and 3 bases from J, with 12 bases between. The CDR3 spells CASSSGRAYTEAFF. CDR3 in DNA: TGTGCCAGCAGCTCGGGGAGGGCGTACACTGAAGCTTTCTTT.